What follows are 5 T cell receptor beta chains derived from one specimen sequenced in a study of blood T cell repertoires in COVID-19. Method: immunoSEQ multiplex PCR; TCRdb's copy keeps in-frame clones and lacks some. The table shows about 120,000 clones, with around 90% occurring only once. The sample taken for sequencing was peripheral blood. The receptors derive from an older woman with COVID-19, enrolled during active disease.

This clone appeared a single time. The chain joins TRBV15 to TRBJ2-3; 7 bases match TRBD2. V trimming: 8 bases; J trimming: 1 base; junction bases outside the gene matches: 3. This CDR3 region has 13 residues. CDR1 LNHNV and CDR2 YYDKDF come from the germline V gene (reference sequence). The CDR3, as DNA: TGTGCCACCCACCGGGGGGGCACAGATACGCAGTATTTT. Protein product: CATHRGGTDTQYF. The entire variable domain, with the rest obtained from reference TRBV15 and TRBJ2-3, is as follows: DAMVIQNPRYQVTQFGKPVTLSCSQTLNHNVMYWYQQKSSQAPKLLFHYYDKDFNNEADTPDNFQSRRPNTSFCFLDIRSPGLGDTAMYLCATHRGGTDTQYFGPGTRLTVL.

The gene calls are TRBV19 and TRBJ2-7; 7 nucleotides match TRBD1. The CDR3 runs to 12 residues. The germline V gene encodes CDR1 LNHDA and CDR2 SQIVND (reference sequence). J gave up 7 bases and V 5 bases, and 5 bases lay outside the gene matches. The CDR3 DNA reads as TGTGCCAGTAGTTTCTACAGGGGAGAGCAGTACTTC. This encodes CASSFYRGEQYF.

The sample holds a few counts of this clone. V is TRBV27 and J is TRBJ1-6; 9 nucleotides match TRBD1. The CDR3 spans 14 residues. The junction had 6 bases not matched to a gene; V was cut back by 5 bases and J by 10 bases. Germline V gives CDR1 MNHEY, CDR2 SMNVEV (reference sequence). CDR3 nucleotides: TGTGCCAGCAGTCTACAGGGGGCGAACTCACCCCTCCACTTT. Residues: CASSLQGANSPLHF.

This chain connects TRBV19 to TRBJ1-1, with D hard to call. Trimming took 0 bases from V and 5 from J, leaving 10 bases between them. CDR1 and CDR2 (germline): LNHDA, SQIVND (reference sequence). This CDR3 is built from 14 residues. The CDR3 region has the DNA TGTGCCAGTAGTATAGATTACGGGGTAACTGAAGCTTTCTTT. This codes for CASSIDYGVTEAFF.

V and J are TRBV15 and TRBJ1-6; unclear D gene. Trimming shortened V by 1 base and J by 1 base, and 14 bases separated the two germline ends. Germline CDR1 is LNHNV and CDR2 is YYDKDF (reference sequence). The CDR3 has 18 amino acids. CDR3: CATSRGSFWESYNSPLHF. The CDR3 nucleotides are TGTGCCACCAGCAGAGGATCTTTTTGGGAGTCCTATAATTCACCCCTCCACTTT.